One sample yielded the 8 T cell receptor beta chains listed below, sequenced in a study of vaccination effects on CD4 cells after COVID-19. These receptors lack a known antigen. The table came from immunoSEQ multiplex PCR; TCRdb's copy has only in-frame clones and leaves some out. The sample includes tens of thousands of clones, 73% of them seen just once. When ten to eleven days of culture had elapsed, CD4+ T cells were isolated. Participants were given two doses of BNT162b2 or mRNA-1273 vaccine. This specimen consisted of CD4+ T cells from PBMCs cultured without peptide, obtained after COVID-19 vaccination. The receptors stem from a human donor who received a COVID-19 vaccine.

This sequence joins TRBV9 and TRBJ1-2; D may be TRBD1 (6 bases). V lost 0 bases and J 8 bases, leaving 14 bases between the germline ends. Germline lookup yields CDR1 SGDLS and CDR2 YYNGEE. The CDR3 loop spans 14 amino acids. CDR3 loop: CASSVERGRGGYTF. The CDR3, as DNA: TGTGCCAGCAGCGTAGAGCGGGGGCGAGGGGGCTACACCTTC.

This clone was seen a few times. The V and J genes are TRBV5-1 and TRBJ1-1, with a weak D call TRBD1 (5 bases). The V end was cut by 2 bases, the J end by 2 bases, with 19 bases between. The CDR3 is 17 amino acids. The germline CDR1 and CDR2 sequences are SGHRS and YFSETQ. For the CDR3, the DNA is TGCGCCAGCAGCTTCGGCGGGTCAGGGCCGGCTAACACTGAAGCTTTCTTT. It encodes CASSFGGSGPANTEAFF.

CDR3 sequence: CASSQNRPGTSNTGELFF. The DNA of the CDR3 is TGTGCCAGCAGCCAGAATCGTCCCGGGACAAGTAACACCGGGGAGCTGTTTTTT. The chain joins TRBV4-2 to TRBJ2-2; D perhaps matches TRBD1 (6 bases). The germline V gene has CDR1 LGHNA and CDR2 YNFKEQ. Trimming stripped 3 bases from V and 2 bases from J, with 19 bases between. The CDR3 sequence is 18 residues long.

The chain combines TRBV6-6 with TRBJ2-5; tentatively, D is TRBD2 (7 bases). Germline V gene data show CDR1 as MNHNY and CDR2 as SVGAGI (reference sequence). The CDR3 sequence is 13 residues long. Trimming removed 6 bases at V and 4 bases at J, with 12 bases between. The CDR3 coding sequence is TGTGCCAGCAGAAGGGGGGGTGGAGAGACCCAGTACTTC. Protein sequence: CASRRGGGETQYF.

The chain links TRBV5-5 to TRBJ1-2; D is undetermined. Trimming shortened V by 0 bases and J by 4 bases, and 16 bases separated the two germline ends. Germline CDR1 is SGHKS and CDR2 is YYEKEE (reference sequence). This CDR3 is built from 16 residues. The DNA of the CDR3 is TGTGCCAGCAGCTTGGAAAGGGTGGGAGGAGTCTATGGCTACACCTTC. This sequence encodes CASSLERVGGVYGYTF.

V usage is TRBV7-9 and J usage is TRBJ2-2, with D hard to call. V lost 0 bases and J 4 bases, leaving 12 bases between the germline ends. CDR3 length: 16 amino acids. Germline V gene data show CDR1 as SEHNR and CDR2 as FQNEAQ (reference sequence). CDR3 in amino acids: CASSLAQHGVTGELFF. The CDR3 DNA is TGTGCCAGCAGCTTAGCCCAACACGGCGTCACCGGGGAGCTGTTTTTT.

This chain connects TRBV11-2 to TRBJ1-2, with 8 bases lining up with TRBD1. The CDR3 contains 13 residues. Germline CDR1 and CDR2: SGHAT and FQNNGV. V gave up 5 bases and J gave up 7 bases; unmatched junction bases: 6. The chain's CDR3 is CASSIQGEAGYTF. The CDR3 nucleotides read TGTGCCAGCAGCATACAGGGGGAGGCTGGCTACACCTTC.

This clone has a handful of counts. The V call is TRBV18, the J call TRBJ1-1; no definite D call. The CDR3 runs 14 residues. The V end lost 6 bases, the J end lost 0 bases, and 11 bases lay between the germline ends. Germline V CDR1 and CDR2: KGHSH, LQKENI. The chain's CDR3 is CASSGGLMNTEAFF. In DNA form, the CDR3 reads TGTGCCAGCTCCGGCGGGCTCATGAACACTGAAGCTTTCTTT. The whole variable domain, filled in from reference TRBV18 and TRBJ1-1, reads NAGVMQNPRHLVRRRGQEARLRCSPMKGHSHVYWYRQLPEEGLKFMVYLQKENIIDESGMPKERFSAEFPKEGPSILRIQQVVRGDSAAYFCASSGGLMNTEAFFGQGTRLTVV.